These 32 T cell receptor beta chains came from one sample sequenced in a study of control samples from healthy donors and cancer patients. Assay: immunoSEQ multiplex PCR; the TCRdb copy retains only in-frame clones and omits some. Of approximately 190,000 clones in the sample, approximately 90% were seen once. Sequenced: blood. The origin of the receptors is a man under 40 in good health.

The chain recombines TRBV5-1 with TRBJ1-2; 12 bases are shared with TRBD1. The CDR3 totals 17 residues. With 3 bases clipped from V and 3 bases from J, the junction kept 9 bases outside the gene matches. Germline V lookup: CDR1 SGHRS, CDR2 YFSETQ. The CDR3 loop is CASSSLGTGGADYGYTF. CDR3 coding DNA: TGCGCCAGCAGCTCCCTCGGGACAGGGGGCGCAGACTATGGCTACACCTTC.

The V call is TRBV12-3 or TRBV12-4, the J call TRBJ1-5; D remains ambiguous. The CDR3 extends over 13 amino acids. With 6 bases removed from V and 3 bases from J, the gap between germline ends came to 9 bases. The DNA for the CDR3 is TGTGCCAGCAGCTCAATGTCCAATCAGCCCCAGCATTTT. As protein: CASSSMSNQPQHF.

The chain employs TRBV6-5 and TRBJ2-3, with TRBD1 identical over 7 bases. The CDR3 totals 15 residues. The germline CDR1 and CDR2 sequences are MNHEY and SVGAGI. V dropped 5 bases and J dropped 1; count of bases not matched to a gene: 6. Here the CDR3 reads CASSTGQEGTDTQYF. The DNA of the CDR3 is TGTGCCAGCAGTACCGGACAGGAAGGCACAGATACGCAGTATTTT.

The J gene is TRBJ1-1, the V gene TRBV14; no clear D gene. This CDR3 region has 13 residues. Trimming pared 0 bases from V and 4 bases from J, leaving 6 bases between. The germline V gene has CDR1 SGHDN and CDR2 FVKESK. The CDR3 sequence: CASSQDWGTEAFF. The CDR3, as DNA: TGTGCCAGCAGCCAAGATTGGGGCACTGAAGCTTTCTTT.

This rearrangement joins TRBV7-8 to TRBJ2-2, with TRBD2 matching 7 bases. Trimming removed 3 bases from V and 0 bases from J; junction bases left unmatched: 4. This CDR3 has 16 residues. Germline assignment: CDR1 SGHVS and CDR2 FQNEAQ. As DNA, the CDR3 is TGTGCCAGCAGCTTGGTACGGGGGGCGAACACCGGGGAGCTGTTTTTT. It encodes CASSLVRGANTGELFF.

The chain employs TRBV14 and TRBJ1-3; D unclear. V lost 2 bases and J 2 bases, leaving 13 bases between the germline ends. Germline V gives CDR1 SGHDN, CDR2 FVKESK. The CDR3 runs to 16 residues. In nucleotides, the CDR3 is TGTGCCAGCAGCCAAAGGCATGGCCGTACTGGAAACACCATATATTTT. Its translation: CASSQRHGRTGNTIYF.

This chain uses TRBV5-1 with TRBJ1-1, with D unresolved. CDR3 length: 15 amino acids. V lost 0 bases to trimming and J lost 4 bases, with 13 bases between them. Germline-derived CDR1 and CDR2 are SGHRS and YFSETQ. DNA of the CDR3: TGCGCCAGCAGCTTGGAAGTGGGCGCGGTCACTGAAGCTTTCTTT. This codes for CASSLEVGAVTEAFF.

Turning to this clone: Other DNA sequences in the same sample also yield this CDR3. V gene TRBV7-8 combines with J gene TRBJ2-3, with TRBD2 identical over 11 bases. Trimming took 4 bases from V and 0 from J; bases not matched to a gene: 3. This CDR3 is built from 16 residues. Germline V lookup: CDR1 SGHVS, CDR2 FQNEAQ. CDR3 coding DNA: TGTGCCAGCAGCTCTGGGACTAGCGGAAGCACAGATACGCAGTATTTT. This encodes CASSSGTSGSTDTQYF.

This chain links TRBV19 with TRBJ1-2; tentatively, D is TRBD1 (5 bases). V lost 3 bases, J lost 8 bases, and 13 bases lay in between. Germline V gene data show CDR1 as LNHDA and CDR2 as SQIVND (reference sequence). This CDR3 is 13 amino acids long. The CDR3 loop is CASSIGARAGYTF. Here the CDR3 DNA reads TGTGCCAGTAGTATTGGTGCCAGGGCCGGCTACACCTTC.

This chain connects TRBV7-9 to TRBJ2-6; D gene uncertain. Germline CDR1 is SEHNR and CDR2 is FQNEAQ (reference sequence). This CDR3 spans 14 amino acids. The ends were cut back, 5 bases at V and 4 bases at J, with 9 bases in the middle. The CDR3 is CASSLRMGANVLTF. The CDR3 coding sequence is TGTGCCAGCAGCCTTCGCATGGGGGCCAACGTCCTGACTTTC.

The J gene is TRBJ1-3, the V gene TRBV9, with 9 bases lining up with TRBD1. The germline CDR1 and CDR2 sequences are SGDLS and YYNGEE. J lost 3 bases, V lost 3 bases, and 4 bases had no gene match. The CDR3 has 15 amino acids. CDR3 region: CASSDRTGVGNTIYF. The CDR3 DNA follows: TGTGCCAGCAGCGACCGGACAGGGGTTGGAAACACCATATATTTT. Supplemented by reference TRBV9 and TRBJ1-3, the full variable domain reads DSGVTQTPKHLITATGQRVTLRCSPRSGDLSVYWYQQSLDQGLQFLIQYYNGEERAKGNILERFSAQQFPDLHSELNLSSLELGDSALYFCASSDRTGVGNTIYFGEGSWLTVV.

The chain couples TRBV11-2 to TRBJ2-1; D remains unclear. The V gene's germline CDR1 is SGHAT and CDR2 FQNNGV. With 4 bases removed from V and 5 bases from J, the gap between germline ends came to 6 bases. This CDR3 comprises 12 residues. CDR3: CASSSLHNEQFF. DNA of the CDR3: TGTGCCAGCAGCTCCCTTCACAATGAGCAGTTCTTC.

V usage is TRBV5-1 and J usage is TRBJ1-2, with TRBD1 matching 8 bases. Losses at the gene ends were 4 bases for V and 4 bases for J; bases not matched to a gene: 9. The V gene's germline CDR1 is SGHRS and CDR2 YFSETQ. CDR3 size: 15 residues. For the CDR3, the DNA is TGCGCCAGCAGCCTAAGGACAGGGAATAGCTATGGCTACACCTTC. This gives the protein CASSLRTGNSYGYTF.

This clone was seen once. This rearrangement joins TRBV7-9 to TRBJ1-2; D possibly corresponds to TRBD1 (5 bases). CDR3 length: 13 amino acids. Per germline, CDR1 SEHNR and CDR2 FQNEAQ (reference sequence). The V end lost 4 bases, the J end lost 1 base, and 7 bases lay between the germline ends. This CDR3 is CASSSTVNYGYTF. For the CDR3, the DNA is TGTGCCAGCAGCTCGACAGTTAACTATGGCTACACCTTC.

The chain couples TRBV19 to TRBJ2-1, with a possible D match to TRBD1 (6 bases). V was cut by 8 bases and J by 12 bases, with 20 bases left in between. The CDR3 totals 13 residues. CDR1 is LNHDA and CDR2 is SQIVND in the germline V gene (reference sequence). CDR3 in amino acids: CASGQPPNEWQFF. CDR3 DNA sequence: TGTGCCAGTGGACAGCCACCCAATGAGTGGCAGTTCTTC.

The chain employs TRBV6-4 and TRBJ2-3; D might be TRBD1 (5 bases). The CDR3 loop spans 15 amino acids. Germline V CDR1 and CDR2: MRHNA, SNTAGT. Trimming removed 6 bases from V and 1 base from J, with 14 bases in between. As DNA, the CDR3 is TGTGCCAGCAGCCCAACGTGGGGCGGCACAGATACGCAGTATTTT. This gives the protein CASSPTWGGTDTQYF.

The V gene is TRBV18, the J gene TRBJ1-4; tentatively, D is TRBD1 (5 bases). Germline V lookup: CDR1 KGHSH, CDR2 LQKENI. The CDR3 extends over 14 amino acids. V lost 6 bases and J lost 5, with 13 bases in between. The CDR3 nucleotides read TGTGCCAGCTCTTTTACGGGACTGAATGAAAAACTGTTTTTT. Its protein is CASSFTGLNEKLFF.

The chain links TRBV2 to TRBJ1-3; D not certain. The V and J ends lost 4 bases and 0 bases respectively, with 16 bases between them. This CDR3 region has 17 residues. Germline V gene lookup returns CDR1 SNHLY and CDR2 FYNNEI. In nucleotides, the CDR3 is TGTGCCAGCAGTGGCGACATGGGAAAGTACTCTGGAAACACCATATATTTT. Translating it yields CASSGDMGKYSGNTIYF.

The chain links TRBV7-9 to TRBJ2-6; possibly TRBD1 for D (6 bases). The CDR3 runs to 13 residues. Per germline, CDR1 SEHNR and CDR2 FQNEAQ (reference sequence). V lost 1 base and J 16 bases, leaving 14 bases between the germline ends. CDR3 in amino acids: CASSLDDGDRLTF. The DNA for the CDR3 is TGTGCCAGCAGCTTAGATGACGGCGACAGGCTGACTTTC.

The chain carries TRBV27 and TRBJ2-2; 8 bases fit TRBD1. The CDR3 contains 16 residues. Germline assignment: CDR1 MNHEY and CDR2 SMNVEV (reference sequence). J was trimmed by 3 bases and V by 2 bases; bases with no gene match: 5. The CDR3 here is CASSLQGAHHTGELFF. As DNA, the CDR3 is TGTGCCAGCAGTTTACAGGGGGCGCATCACACCGGGGAGCTGTTTTTT.

The V gene is TRBV19, the J gene TRBJ1-1; D possibly corresponds to TRBD1 (5 bases). Germline assignment: CDR1 LNHDA and CDR2 SQIVND (reference sequence). V gave up 5 bases and J gave up 1 base, with 11 bases separating them. The CDR3 is 14 amino acids. In nucleotides, the CDR3 is TGTGCCAGTAGTTCCCTCAGGGCGAACACTGAAGCTTTCTTT. It translates to CASSSLRANTEAFF.

In its sample, this clone was seen a few times. The genes are TRBV9 and TRBJ2-7; TRBD1 or TRBD2 may be the D gene (6 bases each). CDR1 SGDLS and CDR2 YYNGEE come from the germline V gene. This CDR3 is built from 15 residues. V was cut by 3 bases and J by 0 bases, with 13 bases left in between. The DNA of the CDR3 is TGTGCCAGCAGCGCCTCGGGGGCCGACTCCTACGAGCAGTACTTC. Encoded protein: CASSASGADSYEQYF.

The genes are TRBV29-1 and TRBJ1-1; perhaps TRBD1 as D (5 bases). V was shortened by 0 bases and J by 2 bases, with 10 bases between the two germline ends. CDR3 length equals 14 residues. Germline CDR1 is SQVTM and CDR2 is ANQGSEA. The CDR3, as DNA: TGCAGCGTTGAAGATCGGGGCAGCAACACTGAAGCTTTCTTT. Amino acids: CSVEDRGSNTEAFF.

The V gene is TRBV4-1, the J gene TRBJ1-1; 8 positions match TRBD1. The junction had 8 bases not matched to a gene; V was cut back by 5 bases and J by 6 bases. Germline V gene lookup returns CDR1 MGHRA and CDR2 YSYEKL. This CDR3 contains 14 residues. The CDR3 sequence is CASSDAGGFAEAFF. CDR3 sequence (DNA): TGCGCCAGCAGCGACGCAGGGGGCTTCGCTGAAGCTTTCTTT.

The J gene is TRBJ1-5, the V gene TRBV5-8; maybe TRBD1 (5 bases). The V end lost 3 bases, the J end lost 4 bases, and 17 bases lay between the germline ends. The CDR3 consists of 16 residues. CDR1 is SGHTS and CDR2 is YDEGEE in the germline V gene. The CDR3 coding sequence is TGTGCCAGCAGCTATGGGACGGGGAGAAGGAATCAGCCCCAGCATTTT. Its protein is CASSYGTGRRNQPQHF.

J is TRBJ2-1 and V is TRBV14, with D unclear. The V gene's germline CDR1 is SGHDN and CDR2 FVKESK. V was pared by 1 base and J by 5 bases, with 12 bases between. The CDR3 has 15 amino acids. As DNA, the CDR3 is TGTGCCAGCAGCCAAGGGGATAGACTGGACAATGAGCAGTTCTTC. Protein: CASSQGDRLDNEQFF.

The chain carries TRBV7-9 and TRBJ1-1; TRBD1 is a possible D gene (5 bases). Germline V CDR1 and CDR2: SEHNR, FQNEAQ (reference sequence). This CDR3 is 13 amino acids long. Trimming stripped 5 bases from V and 1 base from J, with 8 bases between. This CDR3 reads CASSGDGNTEAFF. The CDR3 DNA follows: TGTGCCAGCAGCGGGGACGGGAACACTGAAGCTTTCTTT.

The count of this clone is one. The rearrangement uses TRBV24-1 and TRBJ1-2, with 9 bases aligning to TRBD1. V dropped 5 bases and J dropped 7; count of bases not matched to a gene: 4. This CDR3 spans 13 amino acids. Germline lookup yields CDR1 KGHDR and CDR2 SFDVKD. The CDR3 coding sequence is TGTGCCACCAGTGGCCGACAGGGGGTTGGCTACACCTTC. Amino acid sequence: CATSGRQGVGYTF.

The chain is built from TRBV12-5 and TRBJ1-2, with D hard to call. Trimming removed 6 bases at V and 0 bases at J, with 5 bases between. The CDR3 loop spans 12 amino acids. Looked up from germline, CDR1 is LGHNT and CDR2 is FRNRAP. The CDR3 DNA reads TGTGCTAGTGGAGAAGCTAACTATGGCTACACCTTC. Translation gives CASGEANYGYTF.

DNA for the CDR3: TGTGCCTGGAGCTCAGGGGCGGACGAGCAGTACTTC. Translating gives CAWSSGADEQYF. This sequence joins TRBV30 and TRBJ2-7; the D gene is possibly TRBD1 (6 bases). The CDR3 is made up of 12 amino acids. Germline loops: CDR1 GTSNPN, CDR2 SVGIG (reference sequence). Trimming removed 3 bases at V and 5 bases at J, with 11 bases between.

The chain links TRBV24-1 to TRBJ2-7; 7 positions match TRBD1. The germline CDR1 and CDR2 sequences are KGHDR and SFDVKD. The V segment lost 2 bases and the J segment 6 bases; nucleotides outside the gene matches: 0. The CDR3 totals 12 residues. The CDR3 here is CATSDYRGEQYF. CDR3 nucleotides: TGTGCCACCAGTGATTACAGGGGCGAGCAGTACTTC.

This chain uses TRBV30 with TRBJ1-1; 11 nucleotides match TRBD1. Per germline, CDR1 GTSNPN and CDR2 SVGIG (reference sequence). This CDR3 region has 14 residues. Germline trimming cut 3 bases from V and 8 bases from J; bases unmatched to any gene: 8. The chain's CDR3 is CAWSWTGGGLEAFF. The CDR3, as DNA: TGTGCCTGGAGCTGGACAGGGGGCGGTTTGGAAGCTTTCTTT.